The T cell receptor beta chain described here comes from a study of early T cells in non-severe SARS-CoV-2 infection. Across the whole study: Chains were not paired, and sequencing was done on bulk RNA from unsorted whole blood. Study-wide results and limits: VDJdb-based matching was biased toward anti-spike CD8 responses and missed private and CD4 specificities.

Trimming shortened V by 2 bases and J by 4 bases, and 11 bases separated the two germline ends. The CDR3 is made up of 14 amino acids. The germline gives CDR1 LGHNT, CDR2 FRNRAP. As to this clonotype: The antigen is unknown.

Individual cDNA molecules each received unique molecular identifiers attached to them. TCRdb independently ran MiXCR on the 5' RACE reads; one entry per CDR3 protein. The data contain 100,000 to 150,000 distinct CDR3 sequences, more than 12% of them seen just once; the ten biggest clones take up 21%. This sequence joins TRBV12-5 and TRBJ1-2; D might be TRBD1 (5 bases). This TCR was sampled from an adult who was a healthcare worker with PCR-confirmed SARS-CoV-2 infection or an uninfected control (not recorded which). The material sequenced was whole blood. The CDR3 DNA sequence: TGTGCTAGTGGTTTGCCAGCAAGGGGCTATGGCTACACCTTC. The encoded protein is CASGLPARGYGYTF.